Sequencing of this TCR beta chain was carried out in a study of T cells in Graves' hyperthyroidism and ophthalmopathy. Study-level results: In validation, the model predicted ophthalmopathy. These predictions came a median 6.5 months before onset.

CDR1 and CDR2 from the germline V gene are SGHKS and YYEKEE (reference sequence). The CDR3 loop spans 14 amino acids. The CDR3 regions of TCR beta were amplified from RNA transcripts. Carried out on the TCR CDR3, a first-round RT-PCR used the HTBI primer set. MiXCR, applied by TCRdb to the multiplex PCR reads, yields one record per CDR3 protein. The data contain a few hundred thousand distinct CDR3 sequences, 15% to 20% of them singletons. Details on this clonotype: What it binds is not known. One end of the junction fails to match germline, which may point to a read error.

This clonotype originated in a man younger than 35 with Graves' ophthalmopathy. The J gene is TRBJ1-6, the V gene TRBV5-5; D unresolved. Sequencing was done on a sample of blood. CDR3 nucleotides: TGTACCAGCAGCCCTAGGGAGATGATTTCACCCCTCCACTTT. Translating it yields CTSSPREMISPLHF.